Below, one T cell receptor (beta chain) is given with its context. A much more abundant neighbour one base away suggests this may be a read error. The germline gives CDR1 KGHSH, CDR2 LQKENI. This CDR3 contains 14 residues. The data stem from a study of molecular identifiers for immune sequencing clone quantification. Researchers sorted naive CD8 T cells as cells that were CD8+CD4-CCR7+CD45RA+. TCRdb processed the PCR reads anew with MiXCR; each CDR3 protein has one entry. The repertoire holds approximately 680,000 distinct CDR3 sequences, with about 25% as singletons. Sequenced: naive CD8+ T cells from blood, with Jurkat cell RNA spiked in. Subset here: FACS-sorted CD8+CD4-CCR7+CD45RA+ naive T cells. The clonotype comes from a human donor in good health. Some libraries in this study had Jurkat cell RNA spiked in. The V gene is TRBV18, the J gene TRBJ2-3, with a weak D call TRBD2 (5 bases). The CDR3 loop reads CASSPDASTDMQYF. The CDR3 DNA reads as TGTGCCAGCTCACCAGACGCTAGCACAGATATGCAGTATTTT.